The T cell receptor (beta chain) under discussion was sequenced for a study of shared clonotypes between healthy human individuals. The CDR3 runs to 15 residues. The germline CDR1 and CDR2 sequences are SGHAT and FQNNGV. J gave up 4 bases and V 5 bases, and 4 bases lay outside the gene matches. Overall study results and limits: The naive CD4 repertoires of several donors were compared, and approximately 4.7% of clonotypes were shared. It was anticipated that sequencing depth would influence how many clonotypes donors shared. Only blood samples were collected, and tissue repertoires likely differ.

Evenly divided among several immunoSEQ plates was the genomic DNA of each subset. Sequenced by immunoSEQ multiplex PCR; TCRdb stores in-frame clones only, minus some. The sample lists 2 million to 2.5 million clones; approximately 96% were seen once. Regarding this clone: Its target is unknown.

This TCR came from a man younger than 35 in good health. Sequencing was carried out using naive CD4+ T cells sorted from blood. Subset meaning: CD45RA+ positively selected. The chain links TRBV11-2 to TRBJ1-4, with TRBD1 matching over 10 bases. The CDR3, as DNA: TGTGCCAGCAGCCACCGGACAGGGGGTAATGAAAAACTGTTTTTT. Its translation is CASSHRTGGNEKLFF.